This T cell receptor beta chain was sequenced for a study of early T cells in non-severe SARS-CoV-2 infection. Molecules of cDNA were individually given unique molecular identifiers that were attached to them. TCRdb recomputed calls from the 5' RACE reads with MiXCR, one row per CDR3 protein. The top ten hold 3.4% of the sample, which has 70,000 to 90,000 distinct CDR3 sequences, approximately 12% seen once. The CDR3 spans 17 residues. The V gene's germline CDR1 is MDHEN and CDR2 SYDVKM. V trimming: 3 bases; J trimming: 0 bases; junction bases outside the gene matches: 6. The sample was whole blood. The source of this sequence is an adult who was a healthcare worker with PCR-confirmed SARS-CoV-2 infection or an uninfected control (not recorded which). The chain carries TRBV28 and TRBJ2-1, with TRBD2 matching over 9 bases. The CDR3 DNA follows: TGTGCCAGCAGTTTCCCATCTAGCGGGATCTCCTACAATGAGCAGTTCTTC. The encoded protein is CASSFPSSGISYNEQFF.